Sequencing of this T cell receptor beta chain was carried out in a study of technical replicates of blood from several donors. V was clipped by 5 bases and J by 1 base; unmatched bases: 3. The CDR3 has 14 amino acids. Germline CDR1 and CDR2: MNHEY and SMNVEV (reference sequence). Profiled with immunoSEQ multiplex PCR; TCRdb holds only in-frame clones, not every one. The sample carries 60,000 to 65,000 clones, around 88% recorded once. The sample consisted of PBMCs. This TCR was sampled from a human donor in good health. Some clones in this sample may be carry-over from other donors' samples. The rearrangement joins TRBV27 to TRBJ1-1; TRBD1 aligns across 8 bases. The CDR3 nucleotides read TGTGCCAGCAGTACAGGGGGTGGGAACACTGAAGCTTTCTTT. Translated: CASSTGGGNTEAFF.